This record looks at one TCR beta chain sequence and its context. This sample was included in a study of blood T cell repertoires in COVID-19. In the study overall: Whether acute or convalescent, the COVID-19 samples came from the United States, Italy and Spain.

The table came from immunoSEQ multiplex PCR; TCRdb's copy has only in-frame clones and leaves some out. The sample records about 240,000 clones, roughly four fifths being singletons. Recruited during active infection, patients (from Seattle) were subsequently followed longitudinally. This receptor was obtained from an elderly woman with COVID-19, enrolled during active disease. Sequenced input: peripheral blood.

Written as DNA, the CDR3 is TGCGCCAGCAGCTCGACAGTGGGATCCTACGAGCAGTACTTC. This codes for CASSSTVGSYEQYF. The chain links TRBV5-1 to TRBJ2-7, with D tentatively TRBD1 (5 bases). Trimming took 3 bases from V and 1 from J, leaving 11 bases between them. Germline loops: CDR1 SGHRS, CDR2 YFSETQ. The CDR3 consists of 14 residues.